Listed below are T cell receptor beta chains from one sample, sequenced in a study of human T cells and chemical hapten exposure. TCRdb itself ran the RACE reads through MiXCR, one entry per CDR3 protein. The repertoire has about 85,000 distinct CDR3 sequences, around a tenth of them found once; the top ten carry approximately 1.4%. The starting material was whole blood, obtained in connection with sensitization to the hapten diphenylcyclopropenone (DPC). These receptors all stem from a man aged 18 to 29 with alopecia areata. Some clones in this sample may be carry-over from other donors' samples. Both conserved end residues are part of each CDR3. D genes are given only for firm matches. Some rows have no size entry. The others give once, few or many, or a class for an expanded clone.

v_call,j_call,clone_size,cdr3_length,d_call,cdr3_nt,cdr3_aa
TRBV12-3/TRBV12-4,TRBJ2-2,-,13,-,TGTGCCAGCAGTTCCCACGCGACCGGGGAGCTGTTTTTT,CASSSHATGELFF
TRBV27,TRBJ1-6,few,13,TRBD1,TGTGCCAGCAGCCCAGGGGGCGTCGCACCCCTCCACTTT,CASSPGGVAPLHF
TRBV2,TRBJ2-7,-,15,TRBD2,TGTGCCAGCAGTGACGCCCAACTAGCGGTTTGGGAGCAGTACTTC,CASSDAQLAVWEQYF
TRBV19,TRBJ1-5,-,14,-,TGTGCCAGTAGTTCCCTTTCAGGTTATCAGCCCCAGCATTTT,CASSSLSGYQPQHF
TRBV11-2,TRBJ2-2,-,15,TRBD1,TGTGCCAGCAGCGAGGACAGGGCTAGGTCCGGGGAGCTGTTTTTT,CASSEDRARSGELFF
TRBV29-1,TRBJ1-2,many,11,-,TGCAGCGTTGGGGCTAACTATGGCTACACCTTC,CSVGANYGYTF
TRBV6-4,TRBJ2-4,-,15,-,TGTGCCAGCAGTCCCTCGGACACGTCGTTCAACATTCAGTACTTC,CASSPSDTSFNIQYF
TRBV5-1,TRBJ2-5,-,14,TRBD1,TGCGCCAGCAGCGTTGGACAGGGGCGAGAGACCCAGTACTTC,CASSVGQGRETQYF
TRBV7-2,TRBJ2-3,-,17,TRBD2,TGTGCCAGCAGCTTTCTAGCGGGGGGGCGAAGCACAGATACGCAGTATTTT,CASSFLAGGRSTDTQYF
TRBV5-4,TRBJ1-1,many,15,-,TGTGCCAGCAGCTTGGAGGTGCCCAGGGACACTGAGGCTTTCTTT,CASSLEVPRDTEAFF
TRBV4-1,TRBJ2-6,few,16,-,TGCGCCAGCAGCACACCTACAGGGAGGAGAGCCAACGTCCTGACTTTC,CASSTPTGRRANVLTF
TRBV5-4,TRBJ1-1,many,15,-,TGTGCCAGCAGCTTGGGTCCAGGGATGAACACTGAAGCTTTCTTT,CASSLGPGMNTEAFF
TRBV9,TRBJ1-1,-,15,-,TGTGCCAGCAGCTCGGGCAGGGGATGGAACACTGAAGCTTTCTTT,CASSSGRGWNTEAFF
TRBV11-2,TRBJ2-3,few,12,-,TGTGCCAGCAGCTTCTTGGTTTATACGCAGTATTTT,CASSFLVYTQYF
TRBV7-2,TRBJ2-3,many,14,TRBD2,TGTGCCAGCAGCTCTAGCGGGTGGGTGTATACGCAGTATTTT,CASSSSGWVYTQYF
TRBV20-1,TRBJ2-4,many,14,-,TGCAGTGCTTGGGACTTTGGGGAAGAGAACATTCAGTACTTC,CSAWDFGEENIQYF
TRBV6-5,TRBJ2-2,few,14,TRBD1,TGTGCCAGCAGGGGGGACAGAATTACCGGGGAGCTGTTTTTT,CASRGDRITGELFF
TRBV5-1,TRBJ1-1,-,16,TRBD1,TGCGCCAGCAGCCTGGACAGGCCGGCCTTAAACACTGAAGCTTTCTTT,CASSLDRPALNTEAFF
TRBV10-3,TRBJ2-2,-,21,TRBD2,TGTGCCATCAGTGAGCTCGGGTCAGCGGGGGCCCTTAAAAGGAACACCGGGGAGCTGTTTTTT,CAISELGSAGALKRNTGELFF
TRBV5-1,TRBJ1-2,few,16,-,TGCGCCAGCAGCCCCGCACCAGGAGCCGAAAACTATGGCTACACCTTC,CASSPAPGAENYGYTF
TRBV14,TRBJ1-5,-,17,TRBD1,TGTGCCAGCCTGTTACCGACAGGGGCAAGGGGCAATCAGCCCCAGCATTTT,CASLLPTGARGNQPQHF
TRBV4-2,TRBJ1-1,-,12,-,TGTGCCAGCAGCCAAGATATGGGGGGAGCTTTCTTT,CASSQDMGGAFF
TRBV27,TRBJ1-5,few,15,TRBD1,TGTGCCAGCAGTTTATTGGGACAGCTTCATCAGCCCCAGCATTTT,CASSLLGQLHQPQHF
TRBV7-9,TRBJ1-6,few,11,-,TGTGCCAGCAGCCCCGATTCACCCCTCCACTTT,CASSPDSPLHF
TRBV7-7,TRBJ2-7,few,15,TRBD1,TGTGCCAGCAGCTTAGAACAGGGGCCATCCTACGAGCAGTACTTC,CASSLEQGPSYEQYF